The subject of this entry is one T cell receptor beta chain. These data come from a study of PD-L1 blockade in urothelial cancer. Trimming took off 8 bases at V and 1 base at J, with 11 bases between the two ends. Germline V gene lookup returns CDR1 WSHSY and CDR2 SAAADI. The CDR3 has 13 amino acids. Clones were read by immunoSEQ multiplex PCR, and TCRdb kept only the in-frame ones, dropping some. The table includes 55,000 to 70,000 clones, about 86% detected once. The material sequenced was PBMCs, taken around atezolizumab (anti-PD-L1) treatment. V is TRBV10-2 and J is TRBJ2-5; D is possibly TRBD2 (5 bases). The clonotype originates from a man aged 50-60 years with urothelial cancer. The CDR3 sequence: CASGFGVQETQYF. CDR3 nucleotide sequence: TGCGCCAGCGGTTTCGGGGTCCAAGAGACCCAGTACTTC.